This T cell receptor (beta chain) was captured in a study of preoperative IRX-2 immunotherapy in early breast cancer. The CDR3 loop spans 12 amino acids. Trimming took 2 bases from V and 8 from J, leaving 9 bases between them. The germline gives CDR1 MNHGY, CDR2 SAAAGT. The treatment: preoperative locoregional IRX-2 cytokine immunotherapy. This phase Ib study tested locoregional IRX-2 cytokine immunotherapy given before surgery. Repertoires were generated with immunoSEQ multiplex PCR, while TCRdb's copy carries only in-frame clones and drops some. The table records more than 30,000 clones, approximately 89% of them present only once.

The chain is built from TRBV6-8 and TRBJ1-1, with D possibly matching TRBD1 (6 bases). The TCR originated in a human donor with breast cancer. The sample consisted of tumor tissue, taken after IRX-2 immunotherapy. CDR3 protein: CASSYLDSEAFF. The DNA for the CDR3 is TGTGCCAGCAGTTACCTGGACAGCGAAGCTTTCTTT.